This T cell receptor beta chain was captured by sequencing in a study of blood T cell repertoires in COVID-19. Study information: Some COVID-19 samples were acute and others convalescent; all came from the United States, Italy and Spain. T cells, B-cell-depleted T cells, or PBMCs provided the cDNA or gDNA that served as material.

Methods used by the authors: It was from reference gene primer amplification that nucleated cell counts were estimated. Here immunoSEQ multiplex PCR was the method, and the copy in TCRdb shows in-frame clones only, minus some. V and J calls and clone size are copied from that table; D and trimming were computed from the DNA. The profile shows under 75,000 clones, 70% to 90% of them singletons. The CDR3 contains 14 residues. The ends were cut back, 0 bases at V and 5 bases at J, with 9 bases in the middle. The germline V gene encodes CDR1 SNHLY and CDR2 FYNNEI. Material for sequencing was peripheral blood. This TCR was recovered from a woman aged 80 or over with active COVID-19. The V gene is TRBV2, the J gene TRBJ2-3; no definite D call. The CDR3 reads CASSEARQQDTQYF. In DNA form, the CDR3 reads TGTGCCAGCAGTGAAGCAAGACAACAAGATACGCAGTATTTT.